Listed here are 30 T cell receptor beta chains from one sample, sequenced in a study of cytomegalovirus exposure and HLA in healthy donors listed by TCRdb under 2017. The library was prepared using the immunoSEQ multiplex PCR assay. For the multiplex PCR, a mixture combining 60 forward primers for TCR Vbeta segments and 13 reverse primers for TCR Jbeta segments was used. The table comes from immuneACCESS by way of TCRdb, which keeps in-frame sequences with V and J called. Part of the clones is missing from these tables; in studies checked, under half for an unresolved V gene and the rest for unknown reasons. The sample profile shows over 90,000 clones; around 76% of them were found once. Around 20% of the sample belongs to the ten largest clones. Sequenced: PBMCs. The source is a woman aged 55 to 70 in good health and CMV-seropositive.

This clone has a handful of counts. The V gene is TRBV5-1, the J gene TRBJ2-1; 11 nucleotides align to TRBD2. Trimming cost V 0 bases and J 4 bases; bases outside gene matches: 3. Germline CDR1 reads SGHRS; CDR2 reads YFSETQ. The CDR3 consists of 16 residues. CDR3: CASSLGTSGSYNEQFF. Here the CDR3 DNA reads TGCGCCAGCAGCTTGGGAACTAGCGGGAGTTACAATGAGCAGTTCTTC.

This chain joins TRBV6-4 and TRBJ2-2, with D perhaps TRBD1 (6 bases). V lost 5 bases to trimming and J lost 5 bases, with 12 bases between them. Germline V lookup: CDR1 MRHNA, CDR2 SNTAGT. The CDR3 loop spans 14 amino acids. The CDR3: CASSPQGPTGELFF. The DNA of the CDR3 is TGTGCCAGCAGTCCACAGGGACCGACCGGGGAGCTGTTTTTT.

The rearrangement joins TRBV2 to TRBJ1-5; D is uncertain. The ends were cut back, 4 bases at V and 0 bases at J, with 7 bases in the middle. This CDR3 spans 14 amino acids. Germline CDR1 and CDR2: SNHLY and FYNNEI. CDR3 amino acids: CASSGLYSNQPQHF. The CDR3 DNA sequence: TGTGCCAGCAGTGGGCTTTATAGCAATCAGCCCCAGCATTTT.

The V and J genes are TRBV6-5 and TRBJ2-7, with D tentatively TRBD1 (6 bases). CDR1 MNHEY and CDR2 SVGAGI come from the germline V gene. This CDR3 has 13 amino acids. V was clipped by 8 bases and J by 2 bases, with 13 bases between them. The CDR3, as DNA: TGTGCCAGCCGAGGACAGTCAGCCTACGAGCAGTACTTC. Residues: CASRGQSAYEQYF.

The V and J genes are TRBV10-2 and TRBJ2-2; possible D gene TRBD1, 5 bases. Germline V lookup: CDR1 WSHSY, CDR2 SAAADI. The CDR3 spans 13 residues. V was trimmed by 7 bases and J by 5 bases, leaving 11 bases between them. The chain's CDR3 is CASTDTRTGELFF. The CDR3, as DNA: TGCGCCAGCACGGACACCAGGACCGGGGAGCTGTTTTTT.

This rearrangement joins TRBV5-1 to TRBJ1-1; maybe TRBD1 (6 bases). The CDR3 runs 14 residues. The V gene lost 4 bases and the J gene lost 4 bases, with 14 bases spanning the gap. In germline, CDR1 is SGHRS, CDR2 YFSETQ. CDR3 residues: CASSQTGMGTEAFF. CDR3 coding DNA: TGCGCCAGCAGCCAAACAGGGATGGGCACTGAAGCTTTCTTT.

The CDR3 DNA reads TGTGCCAGCAACACCCCGGGAGGAGTTGAGCAGTTCTTC. Its translation is CASNTPGGVEQFF. V and J are TRBV6-6 and TRBJ2-1, with 7 bases identical to TRBD2. Per germline, CDR1 MNHNY and CDR2 SVGAGI (reference sequence). Trimming cost V 7 bases and J 9 bases; bases outside gene matches: 9. The CDR3 totals 13 residues.

The rearrangement joins TRBV15 to TRBJ1-4, with TRBD1 as a possible D gene (5 bases). The CDR3 runs to 16 residues. Trimming stripped 1 base from V and 0 bases from J, with 9 bases between. Germline-derived CDR1 and CDR2 are LNHNV and YYDKDF (reference sequence). The CDR3 loop is CATSRGRATTNEKLFF. CDR3 sequence (DNA): TGTGCCACCAGCAGAGGCAGGGCGACAACTAATGAAAAACTGTTTTTT.

The V and J genes are TRBV4-1 and TRBJ2-1; 11 bases align to TRBD2. Per the germline V gene, CDR1 is MGHRA and CDR2 is YSYEKL. J was trimmed by 7 bases and V by 4 bases; bases with no gene match: 12. This CDR3 has 17 amino acids. The DNA of the CDR3 is TGCGCCAGCAGCCCGACCCTTCTAGCGGGAGGTTATAATGAGCAGTTCTTC. It codes for CASSPTLLAGGYNEQFF.

The chain is built from TRBV9 and TRBJ2-2; no clear D. The CDR3 has 11 residues. The germline V and J ends were trimmed by 7 bases and 8 bases, with 9 bases remaining between them. Germline CDR1 SGDLS, CDR2 YYNGEE. CDR3 sequence: CASSGWGELFF. CDR3 coding DNA: TGTGCCAGCTCCGGGTGGGGGGAGCTGTTTTTT.

The J gene is TRBJ1-5, the V gene TRBV30; D unclear. V lost 2 bases and J lost 6, with 26 bases in between. Germline CDR1 reads GTSNPN; CDR2 reads SVGIG (reference sequence). This CDR3 spans 18 amino acids. The CDR3 reads CAWSQHIPGVGSSQPQHF. CDR3 in DNA: TGTGCCTGGAGTCAACATATTCCCGGGGTGGGTAGTAGTCAGCCCCAGCATTTT.

The rearrangement uses TRBV5-1 and TRBJ1-6, with a tentative D call TRBD1 (6 bases). The CDR3 is 17 amino acids. Trimming cost V 0 bases and J 8 bases, with 18 bases left between them. Germline V gives CDR1 SGHRS, CDR2 YFSETQ. CDR3 loop: CASSLAIVDRRDSPLHF. CDR3 DNA: TGCGCCAGCAGCTTGGCCATCGTTGACAGGCGCGATTCACCCCTCCACTTT.

V is TRBV6-1 and J is TRBJ2-3; 10 bases align to TRBD1. The CDR3 is 16 residues long. In germline, CDR1 is MNHNS, CDR2 SASEGT. With 4 bases clipped from V and 2 bases from J, the junction kept 6 bases outside the gene matches. CDR3 protein: CASSAPTGGVTDTQYF. For the CDR3, the DNA is TGTGCCAGCAGTGCCCCGACAGGGGGCGTCACAGATACGCAGTATTTT.

The rearrangement links TRBV11-1 to TRBJ2-1, with TRBD2 as a possible D gene (6 bases). The V gene's germline CDR1 is SGHAT and CDR2 FQDESV (reference sequence). Trimming shortened V by 4 bases and J by 3 bases, and 10 bases separated the two germline ends. This CDR3 spans 14 amino acids. CDR3 residues: CASSSRDFYNEQFF. Here the CDR3 DNA reads TGTGCCAGCAGCTCCCGGGACTTCTACAATGAGCAGTTCTTC. The full variable domain, completed using reference TRBV11-1 and TRBJ2-1, is EAEVAQSPRYKITEKSQAVAFWCDPISGHATLYWYRQILGQGPELLVQFQDESVVDDSQLPKDRFSAERLKGVDSTLKIQPAELGDSAMYLCASSSRDFYNEQFFGPGTRLTVL.

The gene calls are TRBV5-1 and TRBJ1-1, with 10 bases fitting TRBD1. The trim removed 6 bases at V and 0 bases at J, leaving 5 bases unmatched. The CDR3 has 15 amino acids. Germline V CDR1 and CDR2: SGHRS, YFSETQ. Here the CDR3 DNA reads TGCGCCAGCACCGGGACAGGGGCTATGAACACTGAAGCTTTCTTT. Translated: CASTGTGAMNTEAFF.

The chain uses TRBV6-4 and TRBJ2-3; 8 bases match TRBD2. The CDR3 is 14 amino acids. Unmatched junction bases numbered 1, after V lost 3 bases and J lost 2 bases. CDR1 is MRHNA and CDR2 is SNTAGT in the germline V gene. The DNA for the CDR3 is TGTGCCAGCAGTGAAGCGGGAGACACAGATACGCAGTATTTT. Translating gives CASSEAGDTDTQYF.

The J gene is TRBJ2-3, the V gene TRBV13; D possibly corresponds to TRBD2 (5 bases). The CDR3 loop spans 15 amino acids. Looked up from germline, CDR1 is PRHDT and CDR2 is FYEKMQ (reference sequence). The V gene lost 5 bases and the J gene lost 2 bases, with 14 bases spanning the gap. Here the CDR3 DNA reads TGTGCCAGCAGCCCGAGCGGCCTGGTCACAGATACGCAGTATTTT. Amino acids: CASSPSGLVTDTQYF.

This clone has only a few counts. This chain uses TRBV6-4 with TRBJ1-1, with 9 positions matching TRBD1. Germline CDR1 reads MRHNA; CDR2 reads SNTAGT. The CDR3 covers 15 residues. The V and J ends lost 8 bases and 1 base, in that order; junction bases with no gene match: 8. CDR3 sequence reads: CASRRDRVANTEAFF. The CDR3 DNA is TGTGCCAGCCGAAGGGACAGGGTTGCGAACACTGAAGCTTTCTTT.

This clone appeared a few times. The chain is built from TRBV18 and TRBJ2-7, with D possibly being TRBD1 (5 bases). Germline loops: CDR1 KGHSH, CDR2 LQKENI. CDR3 length equals 14 residues. Trimming cost V 3 bases and J 7 bases, with 16 bases left between them. CDR3 in amino acids: CASSPPRGMNEQYF. The CDR3 DNA reads as TGTGCCAGCTCACCCCCAAGGGGAATGAATGAGCAGTACTTC. The variable domain in full, completed from reference TRBV18 and TRBJ2-7, reads NAGVMQNPRHLVRRRGQEARLRCSPMKGHSHVYWYRQLPEEGLKFMVYLQKENIIDESGMPKERFSAEFPKEGPSILRIQQVVRGDSAAYFCASSPPRGMNEQYFGPGTRLTVT.

The V gene is TRBV13, the J gene TRBJ2-1; 9 positions match TRBD2. Germline loops: CDR1 PRHDT, CDR2 FYEKMQ (reference sequence). This CDR3 has 19 residues. The junction had 23 bases not matched to a gene; V was cut back by 6 bases and J by 8 bases. The CDR3: CASSETGGGELAGRYEQFF. CDR3 in DNA: TGTGCCAGCAGTGAGACCGGCGGGGGGGAGCTAGCGGGACGGTATGAGCAGTTCTTC.

The J gene is TRBJ1-1, the V gene TRBV6-6; tentatively, D is TRBD1 (5 bases). V lost 0 bases and J lost 4, with 12 bases in between. Germline loops: CDR1 MNHNY, CDR2 SVGAGI (reference sequence). The CDR3 loop spans 15 amino acids. CDR3 loop: CASSYSWTRSTEAFF. CDR3 coding DNA: TGTGCCAGCAGTTACTCGTGGACAAGGAGCACTGAAGCTTTCTTT.

This sequence joins TRBV19 and TRBJ1-1; TRBD1 agrees at 7 bases. J gave up 7 bases and V 5 bases, and 10 bases lay outside the gene matches. This CDR3 has 14 residues. Germline V gives CDR1 LNHDA, CDR2 SQIVND (reference sequence). The DNA for the CDR3 is TGTGCCAGTAGTTCCCGAACAGGGGTACGTGAAGCTTTCTTT. Translation: CASSSRTGVREAFF. Full variable domain (remainder filled in from reference TRBV19 and TRBJ1-1): DGGITQSPKYLFRKEGQNVTLSCEQNLNHDAMYWYRQDPGQGLRLIYYSQIVNDFQKGDIAEGYSVSREKKESFPLTVTSAQKNPTAFYLCASSSRTGVREAFFGQGTRLTVV.

The CDR3 bases are TGTGCCAGCAGTTACTCGCTCCAGGGGCTGGGGGAGCAGTACTTC. This gives the protein CASSYSLQGLGEQYF. J is TRBJ2-7 and V is TRBV6-5, with D perhaps TRBD1 (6 bases). The CDR3 extends over 15 amino acids. CDR1 and CDR2 from the germline V gene are MNHEY and SVGAGI. Trimming removed 0 bases from V and 7 bases from J, with 16 bases in between.

The V and J genes are TRBV29-1 and TRBJ1-2; D unresolved. In germline, CDR1 is SQVTM, CDR2 ANQGSEA. Trimming stripped 4 bases from V and 4 bases from J, with 7 bases between. The CDR3 runs to 11 residues. The CDR3: CSVGSGYGYTF. The CDR3 DNA sequence: TGCAGCGTTGGCTCAGGCTATGGCTACACCTTC.

The V gene is TRBV6-1, the J gene TRBJ1-5, with TRBD1 matching over 7 bases. Germline V lookup: CDR1 MNHNS, CDR2 SASEGT. CDR3 length: 14 amino acids. The J segment lost 7 bases and the V segment lost 7 bases, leaving 10 bases of the junction unmatched. CDR3 amino acids: CASTRDRREQPQHF. CDR3 nucleotides: TGTGCCAGCACTAGGGACAGACGAGAGCAGCCCCAGCATTTT.

The rearrangement joins TRBV28 to TRBJ1-2; TRBD1 matches 7 bases. CDR1 and CDR2 from the germline V gene are MDHEN and SYDVKM. This CDR3 comprises 15 residues. Trimming removed 5 bases from V and 3 bases from J; junction bases left unmatched: 9. The CDR3 here is CASSLGTDPYYGYTF. For the CDR3, the DNA is TGTGCCAGCAGTCTCGGGACAGACCCTTACTATGGCTACACCTTC.

The rearrangement uses TRBV4-2 and TRBJ1-6, with D maybe TRBD1 (6 bases). V was pared by 0 bases and J by 7 bases, with 10 bases between. CDR3 length equals 15 residues. The V gene's germline CDR1 is LGHNA and CDR2 YNFKEQ. The CDR3 nucleotides read TGTGCCAGCAGCCAAGAACAGGGACGAAATTCACCCCTCCACTTT. Its protein is CASSQEQGRNSPLHF.

The chain couples TRBV6-6 to TRBJ2-1; D might be TRBD1 (6 bases). The CDR3 consists of 15 residues. The germline CDR1 and CDR2 sequences are MNHNY and SVGAGI (reference sequence). V lost 5 bases and J lost 2, with 13 bases in between. DNA for the CDR3: TGTGCCAGCAGTAGGGGGTCGACCGCCTACAATGAGCAGTTCTTC. It specifies CASSRGSTAYNEQFF.

V and J are TRBV5-1 and TRBJ2-7; no reliable D call. The CDR3 loop spans 13 amino acids. The ends were cut back, 4 bases at V and 2 bases at J, with 10 bases in the middle. Germline lookup yields CDR1 SGHRS and CDR2 YFSETQ. The CDR3 region has the DNA TGCGCCAGCAGCGCGACTTCCGCCTACGAGCAGTACTTC. Protein sequence: CASSATSAYEQYF.

The genes are TRBV19 and TRBJ2-7, with 9 bases aligning to TRBD1. Trimming took 4 bases from V and 0 from J; bases not matched to a gene: 16. Germline V gene sequence: CDR1 LNHDA, CDR2 SQIVND (reference sequence). The CDR3 runs 19 residues. For the CDR3, the DNA is TGTGCCAGTAGTAGACGACAAGGAGGAGCGGGACAGGGCTCCTACGAGCAGTACTTC. Translation: CASSRRQGGAGQGSYEQYF.